These 29 T cell receptor beta chains were all obtained from the same sample, sequenced in a study of blood T cell repertoires in COVID-19. Method: immunoSEQ multiplex PCR; TCRdb's copy keeps in-frame clones and lacks some. The sample comprises some 400,000 clones, nearly 90% of which are singletons, and approximately 7% rests with the top ten. Sequenced input: peripheral blood. These receptors all come from a young man with active or convalescent COVID-19.

The V gene is TRBV19, the J gene TRBJ2-2, with 8 bases lining up with TRBD1. V was clipped by 4 bases and J by 7 bases; unmatched bases: 8. CDR1 and CDR2 (germline): LNHDA, SQIVND (reference sequence). The CDR3 extends over 15 amino acids. This CDR3 reads CASSRGQASYGELFF. The DNA of the CDR3 is TGTGCCAGTAGTAGGGGACAGGCCTCATACGGGGAGCTGTTTTTT.

This clone was detected only a few times. The rearrangement links TRBV18 to TRBJ1-6, with a weak D call TRBD1 (5 bases). This CDR3 region has 17 residues. Germline V gene lookup returns CDR1 KGHSH and CDR2 LQKENI. Trimming pared 1 base from V and 14 bases from J, leaving 24 bases between. CDR3 sequence: CASSPLDQGLGQQALHF. For the CDR3, the DNA is TGTGCCAGCTCACCACTCGATCAGGGATTAGGCCAACAGGCCCTCCACTTT.

The chain combines TRBV7-3 with TRBJ2-7, with TRBD1 as a possible D gene (5 bases). This CDR3 comprises 14 residues. CDR1 and CDR2 from the germline V gene are SGHTA and FQGTGA. The V end was cut by 1 base, the J end by 2 bases, with 9 bases between. DNA for the CDR3: TGTGCCAGCAGCTTAAAGGCAGGGCCCTACGAGCAGTACTTC. Protein product: CASSLKAGPYEQYF.

The rearrangement uses TRBV3-1 (or the pseudogene TRBV3-2) and TRBJ1-4; possible D gene TRBD1, 5 bases. CDR3 length: 18 amino acids. The V and J ends lost 0 bases and 0 bases respectively, with 14 bases between them. Germline-derived CDR1 and CDR2 are LGHDT and YNNKEL (reference sequence). The CDR3 reads CASSQDRVLFATNEKLFF. DNA of the CDR3: TGTGCCAGCAGCCAAGACAGGGTTTTATTTGCAACTAATGAAAAACTGTTTTTT.

This chain links TRBV19 with TRBJ2-3; 12 bases are a match to TRBD1. This CDR3 comprises 18 residues. The J segment lost 4 bases and the V segment lost 5 bases, leaving 13 bases of the junction unmatched. Germline V gene data show CDR1 as LNHDA and CDR2 as SQIVND (reference sequence). In DNA, the CDR3 is TGTGCCAGTAGTCCGGGCTTTTATGGGACAGGGGGCGCAGATACGCAGTATTTT. Protein: CASSPGFYGTGGADTQYF.

The chain is built from TRBV27 and TRBJ1-5; possibly TRBD1 for D (5 bases). V was pared by 5 bases and J by 3 bases, with 14 bases between. Germline V gene sequence: CDR1 MNHEY, CDR2 SMNVEV (reference sequence). This CDR3 is built from 15 residues. The CDR3 is CASSAGHAINQPQHF. CDR3 DNA: TGTGCCAGCAGTGCTGGACACGCAATCAATCAGCCCCAGCATTTT.

This clone was recorded a few times. This chain connects TRBV4-2 to TRBJ2-7, with TRBD1 identical over 7 bases. After removal of 4 bases from V and 1 base from J, the junction contained 1 base not matched to a gene. The CDR3 totals 13 residues. CDR1 and CDR2 (germline): LGHNA, YNFKEQ. The CDR3 sequence is CASSRDRSYEQYF. CDR3 coding DNA: TGTGCCAGCAGCCGGGACAGATCCTACGAGCAGTACTTC.

The chain links TRBV24-1 to TRBJ1-4; D may be TRBD1 (5 bases). There are 18 residues in the CDR3. V was trimmed by 6 bases and J by 0 bases, leaving 19 bases between them. CDR1 and CDR2 from the germline V gene are KGHDR and SFDVKD. The CDR3 nucleotides read TGTGCCACCAGTCCAACGCGGGGGACCCCCGCAACTAATGAAAAACTGTTTTTT. Translated: CATSPTRGTPATNEKLFF.

This chain connects TRBV28 to TRBJ1-1; D is unclear. The germline V and J ends were trimmed by 4 bases and 2 bases, with 11 bases remaining between them. This CDR3 has 14 amino acids. Germline CDR1 reads MDHEN; CDR2 reads SYDVKM. CDR3 DNA sequence: TGTGCCAGCAGTTATCTAACAGCAAACACTGAAGCTTTCTTT. Translating it yields CASSYLTANTEAFF.

The chain has TRBV3-1 (or the pseudogene TRBV3-2) and TRBJ2-7; D is perhaps TRBD1 (6 bases). V lost 4 bases to trimming and J lost 0 bases, with 10 bases between them. The CDR3 is made up of 14 amino acids. Looked up from germline, CDR1 is LGHDT and CDR2 is YNNKEL (reference sequence). Here the CDR3 DNA reads TGTGCCAGCAGCCCCCGGGACACCTCCTACGAGCAGTACTTC. Translation gives CASSPRDTSYEQYF.

The chain uses TRBV28 and TRBJ1-5; TRBD1 matches 8 bases. After removal of 4 bases from V and 1 base from J, the junction contained 6 bases not matched to a gene. CDR3 size: 16 residues. Germline CDR1 MDHEN, CDR2 SYDVKM. The CDR3 sequence: CASSSGGGQSNQPQHF. The CDR3 nucleotides read TGTGCCAGCAGTTCAGGGGGCGGGCAAAGCAATCAGCCCCAGCATTTT.

The V call is TRBV7-2, the J call TRBJ2-7; 8 nucleotides line up with TRBD1. Trimming took 6 bases from V and 12 from J; bases not matched to a gene: 13. The CDR3 consists of 13 residues. Germline-derived CDR1 and CDR2 are SGHTA and FQGNSA. CDR3 loop: CASRDRVGYSTYF. In DNA, the CDR3 is TGTGCCAGCAGGGACAGGGTGGGGTATTCGACGTACTTC.

This chain links TRBV27 with TRBJ1-2; D is possibly TRBD1 (6 bases). Trimming took off 5 bases at V and 4 bases at J, with 17 bases between the two ends. Germline loops: CDR1 MNHEY, CDR2 SMNVEV (reference sequence). CDR3 length equals 15 residues. Written as DNA, the CDR3 is TGTGCCAGCAGTGTGACCCTAACAGGGATCTATGGCTACACCTTC. Translating it yields CASSVTLTGIYGYTF.

CDR3 bases: TGTGCCAGCAGTGACTTTGCGGGGGCTACCTACAATGAGCAGTTCTTC. Its protein product is CASSDFAGATYNEQFF. The chain combines TRBV2 with TRBJ2-1; a weak D match, TRBD2 (7 bases). Trimming pared 3 bases from V and 2 bases from J, leaving 14 bases between. The germline V gene encodes CDR1 SNHLY and CDR2 FYNNEI. There are 16 residues in the CDR3.

The CDR3 here is CASSLAPGSYEQYF. CDR3 nucleotide sequence: TGTGCCAGCAGCTTAGCACCAGGAAGCTACGAGCAGTACTTC. This chain connects TRBV7-8 to TRBJ2-7; D is uncertain. Trimming took 0 bases from V and 3 from J, leaving 9 bases between them. Germline CDR1 is SGHVS and CDR2 is FQNEAQ. The CDR3 sequence is 14 residues long.

The chain links TRBV5-5 to TRBJ2-2; 7 bases map to TRBD2. Trimming took 3 bases from V and 0 from J; bases not matched to a gene: 2. CDR3 length: 15 residues. Germline CDR1 is SGHKS and CDR2 is YYEKEE (reference sequence). Written as DNA, the CDR3 is TGTGCCAGCAGCTCGAGCGGGACGAACACCGGGGAGCTGTTTTTT. It encodes CASSSSGTNTGELFF.

This rearrangement joins TRBV28 to TRBJ1-4, with 9 bases identical to TRBD1. The germline CDR1 and CDR2 sequences are MDHEN and SYDVKM. The CDR3 extends over 14 amino acids. Germline trimming cut 5 bases from V and 10 bases from J; bases unmatched to any gene: 8. The CDR3 coding sequence is TGTGCCAGCAGTACCGGGACAGGGATAGTAAAACTGTTTTTT. This sequence encodes CASSTGTGIVKLFF.

The V gene is TRBV13, the J gene TRBJ2-3; TRBD1 aligns across 11 bases. The CDR3 contains 15 residues. Germline V gene sequence: CDR1 PRHDT, CDR2 FYEKMQ (reference sequence). Trimming cost V 6 bases and J 8 bases; bases outside gene matches: 10. Here the CDR3 DNA reads TGTGCCAGCAGACACGGGACAGGGGGACGGGTTACGCAGTATTTT. Translation gives CASRHGTGGRVTQYF.

The genes are TRBV7-3 and TRBJ2-3, with TRBD2 matching 12 bases. V lost 1 base to trimming and J lost 2 bases; unmatched junction nucleotides: 10. Germline CDR1 reads SGHTA; CDR2 reads FQGTGA. The CDR3 is made up of 19 amino acids. In DNA form, the CDR3 reads TGTGCCAGCAGCTTAATGCCTAGCGGGGGGGCCTTCGTCACAGATACGCAGTATTTT. Its translation is CASSLMPSGGAFVTDTQYF.

The chain has TRBV4-3 and TRBJ2-7; D ambiguous. The V gene lost 0 bases and the J gene lost 3 bases, with 9 bases spanning the gap. This CDR3 contains 14 residues. The germline CDR1 and CDR2 sequences are LGHNA and YSLEER. CDR3 residues: CASSQDQARYEQYF. The CDR3 coding sequence is TGCGCCAGCAGCCAAGATCAGGCGCGCTACGAGCAGTACTTC.

V gene TRBV6-5 combines with J gene TRBJ1-6; 7 positions match TRBD1. V was pared by 4 bases and J by 10 bases, with 4 bases of the junction left unmatched. The CDR3 covers 13 residues. The germline V gene encodes CDR1 MNHEY and CDR2 SVGAGI. CDR3 nucleotide sequence: TGTGCCAGCAGTTCCAGGGGGGAATCACCCCTCCACTTT. Translation gives CASSSRGESPLHF.

In this sample, this clone turned up once. V gene TRBV15 combines with J gene TRBJ1-3, with D unclear. CDR3 length equals 12 residues. V gave up 7 bases and J gave up 3 bases, with 7 bases separating them. The germline gives CDR1 LNHNV, CDR2 YYDKDF (reference sequence). CDR3 amino acids: CATTGVGNTIYF. The CDR3 DNA is TGTGCCACCACAGGCGTTGGAAACACCATATATTTT. The full variable domain, with the rest looked up from reference TRBV15 and TRBJ1-3, is DAMVIQNPRYQVTQFGKPVTLSCSQTLNHNVMYWYQQKSSQAPKLLFHYYDKDFNNEADTPDNFQSRRPNTSFCFLDIRSPGLGDTAMYLCATTGVGNTIYFGEGSWLTVV.

The chain employs TRBV10-2 and TRBJ1-2; TRBD1 matches 7 bases. The trim removed 5 bases at V and 7 bases at J, leaving 13 bases unmatched. This CDR3 has 15 residues. Germline V gene sequence: CDR1 WSHSY, CDR2 SAAADI. CDR3 in DNA: TGCGCCAGCAGTTCCACCTCACAGGGGCCTGGTGGCTACACCTTC. Residues: CASSSTSQGPGGYTF.

The chain employs TRBV7-2 and TRBJ1-2; possible D gene TRBD1, 6 bases. The CDR3 covers 11 residues. V lost 4 bases to trimming and J lost 8 bases, with 8 bases between them. CDR1 is SGHTA, CDR2 FQGNSA, per germline. DNA of the CDR3: TGTGCCAGCAGCTCAGGGGTCGGCTACACCTTC. This gives the protein CASSSGVGYTF.

The V gene is TRBV21-1, the J gene TRBJ2-3; TRBD2 reflects the table's D call only, with no check against the DNA. TRBV21-1 is listed as a pseudogene. CDR3 length equals 15 residues. The CDR3 loop reads CASSKARFLTDTQYF. The CDR3 coding sequence is TGTGCCAGCAGCAAAGCGCGGTTCCTCACAGATACGCAGTATTTT.

The V gene is TRBV19, the J gene TRBJ2-7; 10 bases line up with TRBD1. The CDR3 is 15 residues long. The V gene's germline CDR1 is LNHDA and CDR2 SQIVND (reference sequence). V lost 5 bases, J lost 2 bases, and 6 bases stayed unmatched. For the CDR3, the DNA is TGTGCCAGTAGTGCTGGGACAGGGGAGGCCTACGAGCAGTACTTC. It is translated as CASSAGTGEAYEQYF. Using reference TRBV19 and TRBJ2-7 for the parts outside the CDR3, the full variable domain is DGGITQSPKYLFRKEGQNVTLSCEQNLNHDAMYWYRQDPGQGLRLIYYSQIVNDFQKGDIAEGYSVSREKKESFPLTVTSAQKNPTAFYLCASSAGTGEAYEQYFGPGTRLTVT.

The rearrangement links TRBV6-2 or TRBV6-3 to TRBJ1-5; 8 bases agree with TRBD1. The junction had 16 bases not matched to a gene; V was cut back by 6 bases and J by 0 bases. The CDR3 is 19 amino acids. The germline V gene encodes CDR1 MNHEY and CDR2 SVGEGT. CDR3 in DNA: TGTGCCAGCAGCCCCGGACAGGGTCGAATGCTCTATAGCAATCAGCCCCAGCATTTT. It encodes CASSPGQGRMLYSNQPQHF.

This clone was seen only a few times. The genes are TRBV4-3 and TRBJ1-1, with D possibly being TRBD1 (5 bases). The V gene lost 0 bases and the J gene lost 2 bases, with 10 bases spanning the gap. The CDR3 is 15 residues long. Looked up from germline, CDR1 is LGHNA and CDR2 is YSLEER. The CDR3 bases are TGCGCCAGCAGCCAAGACGGGGGATTAAACACTGAAGCTTTCTTT. Its protein product is CASSQDGGLNTEAFF.

The V and J genes are TRBV27 and TRBJ1-6; perhaps TRBD1 as D (6 bases). Germline CDR1 is MNHEY and CDR2 is SMNVEV (reference sequence). The CDR3 contains 15 residues. V was clipped by 6 bases and J by 0 bases, with 9 bases between them. In DNA, the CDR3 is TGTGCCAGCAGAGGACAGAGCTCCTATAATTCACCCCTCCACTTT. This sequence encodes CASRGQSSYNSPLHF.